This TCR beta chain is drawn from a study of identifying expanded T cells in peripheral blood. During the collection period, no donor immune events like infections were recorded. Measured with immunoSEQ multiplex PCR; TCRdb has only the in-frame clones, and not every one. The sample lists 75,000 to 95,000 clones; 75% to 90% were seen once. Trimming pared 7 bases from V and 2 bases from J, leaving 17 bases between. Looked up from germline, CDR1 is LNHDA and CDR2 is SQIVND (reference sequence). This CDR3 contains 15 residues. Sequencing input: blood. The rearrangement links TRBV19 to TRBJ1-2, with unresolved D. This receptor was taken from a person aged 18 to 75 in good health. CDR3: CASTIGPGLNYGYTF. For the CDR3, the DNA is TGTGCCAGTACCATAGGTCCAGGTCTGAACTATGGCTACACCTTC.